Sequencing of this TCR beta chain was carried out in a study of blood T cell repertoires in COVID-19. The assay was immunoSEQ multiplex PCR, and TCRdb's table has in-frame clones only and misses some. The table has 250,000 to 350,000 clones, 75% to 90% seen once. CDR1 LNHDA and CDR2 SQIVND come from the germline V gene (reference sequence). The trim removed 0 bases at V and 3 bases at J, leaving 14 bases unmatched. The CDR3 is 19 amino acids. Sequenced material: peripheral blood. This clonotype originated in a woman aged 55 to 70 with acute or convalescent COVID-19. V is TRBV19 and J is TRBJ1-5; 7 bases agree with TRBD1. The CDR3 is CASSIEHRGSGRVNQPQHF. The CDR3 DNA reads as TGTGCCAGTAGTATAGAGCACAGGGGCTCGGGTAGGGTCAATCAGCCCCAGCATTTT.